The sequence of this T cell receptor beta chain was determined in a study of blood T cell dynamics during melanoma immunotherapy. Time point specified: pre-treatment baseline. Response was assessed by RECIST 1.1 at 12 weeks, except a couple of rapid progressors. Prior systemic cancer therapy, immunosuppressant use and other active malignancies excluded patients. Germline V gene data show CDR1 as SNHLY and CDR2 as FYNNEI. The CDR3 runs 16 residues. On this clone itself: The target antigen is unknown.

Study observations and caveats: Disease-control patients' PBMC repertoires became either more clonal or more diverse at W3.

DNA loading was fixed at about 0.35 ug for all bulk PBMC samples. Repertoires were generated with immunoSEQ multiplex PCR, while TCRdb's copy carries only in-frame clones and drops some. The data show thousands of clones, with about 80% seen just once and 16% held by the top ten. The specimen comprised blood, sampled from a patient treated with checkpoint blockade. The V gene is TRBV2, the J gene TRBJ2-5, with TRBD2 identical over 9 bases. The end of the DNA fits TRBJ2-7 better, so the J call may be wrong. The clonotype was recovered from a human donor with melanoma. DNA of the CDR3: TGTGCCAGCAGTGAAGCAGACAGCGGGGGGTTCTACGAGCAGTACTTC. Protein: CASSEADSGGFYEQYF.